This record concerns one TCR beta chain sequence. No antigen is known for it. The CDR3 contains 15 residues. The V segment lost 6 bases and the J segment 4 bases; nucleotides outside the gene matches: 8. Germline CDR1 is MNHNY and CDR2 is SVGAGI (reference sequence). This sample was included in a study of T cell responses to AZD1222 COVID-19 vaccine. Study overall: Second-dose intervals near 4 or 12 weeks were combined. Study-level points and caveats: Donors were largely white British and mainly female; clonal diversity was possibly underestimated.

Profiling relied on immunoSEQ multiplex PCR, and the TCRdb table lists in-frame clones only, not all of them. The sample yields about 190,000 clones, around 90% seen once. This clonotype was obtained from an adult in good health. V is TRBV6-6 and J is TRBJ2-5; TRBD1 matches 10 bases. The sequencing used peripheral blood, collected on day 0 of AZD1222 vaccination. The CDR3 bases are TGTGCCAGCAGGACCACGACAGGGGGCGTAGAGACCCAGTACTTC. This translates into CASRTTTGGVETQYF.